The entry below gives a single T cell receptor (beta chain) sequence along with its context. Its antigen remains unidentified. Base qualities were left out, and no much larger clone turns up one base away. In the same sample, other DNA sequences code for this CDR3. The sample originates from a study of shared clonotypes between healthy human individuals (dated by TCRdb to the early 2020s). Regarding the complete study: A couple of women and three men aged 18 to 49 years were included in the cohort. For each donor, CD4 naive and CD4 memory were each given three plates, CD8 naive was given two plates, and CD8 memory was given one plate. Blood TCR repertoires of a handful of healthy adults were deeply sequenced to estimate repertoire size and the extent of clonotype sharing between individuals. Libraries were prepared and TCR repertoires were sequenced by different laboratories using diverse techniques, in order to increase sequencing depth and limit assay-specific biases. Each donor's leukapheresis produced roughly between roughly 0.85 and 10 billion PBMCs. The investigation overall reported the following: Naive subsets generally had larger estimated clonotype richness than memory subsets did. Sampling was limited to blood, and TCR repertoires in tissue likely differ from TCR repertoires in blood. Even with the large sequencing depth, rarefaction of the sorted-subset datasets indicated that sequencing was incomplete. Because the study included only a small number of donors, the genetic and exposure-history diversity represented was limited. Compared with non-shared clonotypes, the clonotypes found in all four sorted-subset donors had higher generation probabilities. Sharing across several donors was observed for around 5% of naive CD4, about 3.2% of naive CD8, 2.3% of memory CD4, and roughly 0.4% of memory CD8 clonotypes. Pairwise subsampling led to the expectation that sequencing depth would affect the degree of clonotype sharing among donors.

Using the deep immunoSEQ assay, TCR CDR3 regions were amplified from genomic DNA by multiplex PCR. For each cell subset, the extracted genomic DNA was distributed evenly across all wells of several immunoSEQ 96-well plates, and each plate served as one replicate. For sorted subsets, roughly 0.2 ug genomic DNA, equal to approximately 30,000 T cell genomes, was loaded into each replicate PCR. Purified libraries were measured with a Qubit 3.0 fluorometer, size-checked on a Bioanalyzer 2100, and measured again with the KAPA Library Quantification kit. Every immunoSEQ 96-well plate was sequenced on a dedicated single-read 150-cycle Illumina NextSeq 550 flow cell. Concerning the study's data processing: Because the immunoSEQ output held only junctional sequences and lacked quality scores, the filtering could not match the filtering applied to full-length reads. Sequences were annotated with PyIR, a Python wrapper for IgBLAST v1.9, and V/J genes and CDR3 were assigned using IMGT germline references. Reads were removed for weak V/J assignments (E-value above 1e-6), missing CDR3, stop codons, out-of-frame junctions, or ambiguous translated residues. A V3J clonotype was defined by an identical inferred V gene, J gene, and CDR3 amino acid sequence. To compute the percentage overlap between repertoires, the number of shared unique clonotypes was divided by the size of the smaller repertoire. RTK rarefaction, the Chao1 estimator, and Recon v2.1 estimates of unobserved clonotypes were used to assess repertoire richness. Generation probabilities were computed with OLGA for all TCRbeta clonotypes obtained by the gDNA method from a few donors. In its TCRdb copy, this immuneACCESS table keeps in-frame sequences only and misses some clones. Where compared with another copy, unresolved V genes explain less than half of these, and the others have no known cause. The V and J calls and clone size are taken from that table; D and trimming were inferred from the DNA. The sample profile shows around 650,000 clones; 90% to 97% of them were found once. Of the sample, roughly 0.12% falls within the top ten clones.

V trim: 3 bases; J trim: 4 bases; unmatched bases: 0. CDR3 length: 15 amino acids, cysteine to phenylalanine. Only the CDR3 portion is preserved as DNA: 45 bases, with reading frame beginning at the first base. Looking up the germline V gene (reference sequence) yields CDR1 MNHEY and CDR2 SMNVEV. CD8 naive samples were obtained by positive selection for CCR7 among CD45RO-negative cells, yielding a CD45RA+CCR7+ population from which TemRA cells were excluded. Donors were healthy HIV-negative adults with no recently reported acute infections or vaccinations. Every donor was a Caucasian adult residing in Nashville, Tennessee, USA. After blood collection by leukapheresis, PBMCs were isolated using Ficoll-Histopaque density gradient centrifugation and then cryopreserved in the vapor phase of liquid nitrogen. Analytical flow cytometry was used to check the purity and quantity of every magnetically sorted T cell population. Genomic DNA was isolated from each sorted fraction and quantified by UV absorbance on a Nanodrop 2000c.

This receptor was identified in a woman in her 30s in good health. Material for sequencing was naive CD8+ T cells sorted from blood. Taken with the paper, the label for cell subset or site translates to: CD45RA+CCR7+. This chain is built from TRBV27 and TRBJ2-1, and 13 bases in between align with TRBD2. The nucleotide sequence is TGTGCCAGCAGTTTGACTAGCGGGGGGTACAATGAGCAGTTCTTC. Translated, this gives CASSLTSGGYNEQFF.